The 21 T cell receptor beta chains presented below share a single source sample, sequenced in a study of OX40 agonist ivuxolimab in advanced cancers. Libraries were built with the immunoSEQ multiplex PCR assay. Drawn from immuneACCESS, this table holds only the in-frame rearrangements with V and J called that TCRdb kept. Clones are partly lost; checked studies trace under half to an unresolved V gene and leave the rest unexplained. This sample holds under 70,000 clones; about 85% were observed only once. The top ten constitute approximately 2% of the sample. The sample here was CD4+ or CD8+ T cells sorted from blood, taken in a trial of the OX40 agonist ivuxolimab. The receptors shown here come from an adult with an advanced solid tumor such as melanoma, head and neck, liver or kidney cancer.

This chain joins TRBV19 and TRBJ1-4, with D unclear. The germline V gene encodes CDR1 LNHDA and CDR2 SQIVND (reference sequence). Trimming shortened V by 7 bases and J by 0 bases, and 6 bases separated the two germline ends. There are 13 residues in the CDR3. CDR3 sequence reads: CASNTATNEKLFF. CDR3 DNA: TGTGCCAGTAACACAGCAACTAATGAAAAACTGTTTTTT.

The genes are TRBV4-2 and TRBJ2-2; no definite D call. Germline V gene data show CDR1 as LGHNA and CDR2 as YNFKEQ. V lost 2 bases to trimming and J lost 4 bases, with 8 bases between them. The CDR3 spans 14 residues. This CDR3 reads CASSQPLGTGELFF. In DNA form, the CDR3 reads TGTGCCAGCAGCCAACCTCTAGGCACCGGGGAGCTGTTTTTT.

The chain recombines TRBV28 with TRBJ1-2, with a weak D call TRBD1 (6 bases). V was trimmed by 2 bases and J by 8 bases, leaving 15 bases between them. The germline V gene encodes CDR1 MDHEN and CDR2 SYDVKM. CDR3 length equals 14 residues. The CDR3 is CASSLGGGGRGYTF. For the CDR3, the DNA is TGTGCCAGCAGTTTAGGGGGCGGAGGACGAGGCTACACCTTC.

The chain couples TRBV5-1 to TRBJ1-1, with a possible D match to TRBD1 (6 bases). Germline CDR1 is SGHRS and CDR2 is YFSETQ. Trimming cost V 4 bases and J 5 bases, with 18 bases left between them. The CDR3 length is 15 residues. CDR3 protein: CASSTRPLRGTEAFF. For the CDR3, the DNA is TGCGCCAGCAGCACCCGACCCCTCAGGGGAACTGAAGCTTTCTTT.

V is TRBV5-4 and J is TRBJ2-5; D is unclear. Trimming left V 0 bases short and J 5 bases short, with 11 bases between. Germline CDR1 reads SGHNT; CDR2 reads YYREEE (reference sequence). This CDR3 is 14 amino acids long. CDR3 residues: CASSLDPSGETQYF. The CDR3 region has the DNA TGTGCCAGCAGCTTGGATCCATCCGGGGAGACCCAGTACTTC.

V and J are TRBV10-1 and TRBJ2-5, with TRBD1 identical over 7 bases. This CDR3 spans 16 amino acids. CDR1 WNHNN and CDR2 SYGVQD come from the germline V gene (reference sequence). V was clipped by 6 bases and J by 0 bases; unmatched bases: 10. The CDR3 protein is CASSGDGTAHQETQYF. The CDR3 DNA is TGCGCCAGCAGCGGAGACGGGACAGCACACCAAGAGACCCAGTACTTC.

J is TRBJ2-1 and V is TRBV11-1; D uncertain. This CDR3 is 14 amino acids long. With 1 base removed from V and 6 bases from J, the gap between germline ends came to 10 bases. Germline lookup yields CDR1 SGHAT and CDR2 FQDESV (reference sequence). In nucleotides, the CDR3 is TGTGCCAGCAGCTTAGGTGAAACACTCAATGAGCAGTTCTTC. Translated: CASSLGETLNEQFF. Based on the CDR3 plus reference TRBV11-1 and TRBJ2-1, the full variable domain is EAEVAQSPRYKITEKSQAVAFWCDPISGHATLYWYRQILGQGPELLVQFQDESVVDDSQLPKDRFSAERLKGVDSTLKIQPAELGDSAMYLCASSLGETLNEQFFGPGTRLTVL.

The chain joins TRBV28 to TRBJ1-4, with a weak D call TRBD1 (6 bases). Trimming removed 5 bases from V and 4 bases from J, with 11 bases in between. The CDR3 totals 14 residues. CDR1 MDHEN and CDR2 SYDVKM come from the germline V gene. CDR3 sequence: CASSTGTSNEKLFF. In nucleotides, the CDR3 is TGTGCCAGCAGTACAGGGACGAGTAATGAAAAACTGTTTTTT.

This chain joins TRBV2 and TRBJ2-1; 9 bases map to TRBD2. The germline V gene encodes CDR1 SNHLY and CDR2 FYNNEI. V lost 5 bases, J lost 5 bases, and 7 bases stayed unmatched. The CDR3 has 15 amino acids. The CDR3 nucleotides read TGTGCCAGCAGTCCACTAGCGGGCCTCAACAATGAGCAGTTCTTC. Its translation: CASSPLAGLNNEQFF.

The chain links TRBV5-4 to TRBJ1-1; a possible D gene is TRBD1 (5 bases). Germline CDR1 and CDR2: SGHNT and YYREEE (reference sequence). Trimming stripped 4 bases from V and 8 bases from J, with 15 bases between. There are 13 residues in the CDR3. Written as DNA, the CDR3 is TGTGCCAGCAGCCCCGGGACCGAACACGAAGCTTTCTTT. This translates into CASSPGTEHEAFF.

The chain carries TRBV2 and TRBJ1-1; no firm D call. In germline, CDR1 is SNHLY, CDR2 FYNNEI. The CDR3 is made up of 13 amino acids. Between the trimmed V and J ends, which lost 4 bases and 3 bases, there was a span of 9 bases. The CDR3 region is CASSGRRDTEAFF. Written as DNA, the CDR3 is TGTGCCAGCAGTGGCCGCCGGGACACTGAAGCTTTCTTT.

The chain joins TRBV5-4 to TRBJ1-1, with a possible D match to TRBD1 (6 bases). Germline CDR1 reads SGHNT; CDR2 reads YYREEE (reference sequence). The CDR3 runs 13 residues. V dropped 4 bases and J dropped 4 bases, with 11 bases sitting between them. Here the CDR3 reads CASSRTVTTEAFF. As DNA, the CDR3 is TGTGCCAGCAGCCGGACAGTCACCACTGAAGCTTTCTTT.

V and J are TRBV7-2 and TRBJ2-5; D is possibly TRBD2 (7 bases). The CDR3 contains 15 residues. V was clipped by 5 bases and J by 7 bases, with 20 bases between them. Germline-derived CDR1 and CDR2 are SGHTA and FQGNSA. The chain's CDR3 is CASSPGRERGGTQYF. Here the CDR3 DNA reads TGTGCCAGCAGCCCCGGGCGGGAGCGAGGGGGGACCCAGTACTTC.

In its sample, this clone was seen a few times. The rearrangement uses TRBV2 and TRBJ1-2; no definite D call. Trimming pared 7 bases from V and 8 bases from J, leaving 17 bases between. The CDR3 covers 13 residues. Germline-derived CDR1 and CDR2 are SNHLY and FYNNEI. The CDR3 protein is CASTSDAGGGYTF. The CDR3 bases are TGTGCCAGCACCTCGGACGCGGGCGGAGGCTACACCTTC.

The rearrangement joins TRBV27 to TRBJ1-5; TRBD1 is a possible D gene (6 bases). V gave up 0 bases and J gave up 6 bases, with 15 bases separating them. This CDR3 is 16 amino acids long. Per germline, CDR1 MNHEY and CDR2 SMNVEV (reference sequence). CDR3 in amino acids: CASSLSGGGSGQPQHF. The DNA for the CDR3 is TGTGCCAGCAGTTTATCCGGGGGCGGTTCCGGTCAGCCCCAGCATTTT.

The rearrangement joins TRBV11-3 to TRBJ1-1; D call uncertain. The CDR3 sequence is 14 residues long. V lost 1 base and J 0 bases, leaving 6 bases between the germline ends. Germline values: CDR1 SGHNT, CDR2 YENEEA. DNA of the CDR3: TGTGCCAGCAGCTTAGGCGCGATGAACACTGAAGCTTTCTTT. This codes for CASSLGAMNTEAFF.

The chain uses TRBV30 and TRBJ2-1; possible D gene TRBD1, 6 bases. The CDR3 is 14 residues long. CDR1 is GTSNPN, CDR2 SVGIG, per germline (reference sequence). The V gene lost 1 base and the J gene lost 2 bases, with 9 bases spanning the gap. DNA of the CDR3: TGTGCCTGGAGTGGGGGGCTGACCTACAATGAGCAGTTCTTC. Its protein product is CAWSGGLTYNEQFF.

This chain joins TRBV5-1 and TRBJ2-1; no clear D. V lost 0 bases and J lost 5, with 9 bases in between. Germline V gives CDR1 SGHRS, CDR2 YFSETQ. The CDR3 is made up of 14 amino acids. CDR3 amino acids: CASSLDRANNEQFF. The CDR3 coding sequence is TGCGCCAGCAGCTTGGATCGGGCTAACAATGAGCAGTTCTTC.

The chain carries TRBV29-1 and TRBJ2-2; TRBD1 matches at 9 bases. Germline lookup yields CDR1 SQVTM and CDR2 ANQGSEA. The CDR3 is 14 residues long. Trimming cost V 4 bases and J 2 bases; bases outside gene matches: 2. CDR3 nucleotides: TGCAGCGTTGGGGGACAGGGAAACACCGGGGAGCTGTTTTTT. It is translated as CSVGGQGNTGELFF.

The chain employs TRBV5-4 and TRBJ2-1, with TRBD2 matching over 8 bases. Germline CDR1 SGHNT, CDR2 YYREEE (reference sequence). The CDR3 totals 16 residues. J lost 9 bases, V lost 4 bases, and 15 bases had no gene match. CDR3 protein: CASSTPEAGVVSEQFF. In DNA form, the CDR3 reads TGTGCCAGCAGCACCCCCGAAGCGGGAGTGGTGAGTGAGCAGTTCTTC.

About this clone itself: The junction shows a germline mismatch at one end, possibly a read error. The chain couples TRBV10-3 to TRBJ1-1; 8 positions agree with TRBD1. The germline V gene has CDR1 ENHRY and CDR2 SYGVKD. This CDR3 contains 12 residues. The CDR3 bases are TGTGCCAGCAGTCGACAGGGGTCTGAAGCTTTCTTT. Encoded protein: CASSRQGSEAFF.